This TCR beta chain was identified in a study of blood T cell repertoires in COVID-19. Across the study: Acute and convalescent COVID-19 specimens originated in the United States, Italy and Spain. Sources were T cells, B-cell-depleted T cells, or PBMCs; the material itself was cDNA or gDNA.

Germline CDR1 and CDR2: SEHNR and FQNEAQ (reference sequence). This CDR3 has 17 amino acids. V gave up 0 bases and J gave up 2 bases, with 14 bases separating them. Authors' processing steps: Estimation of nucleated cell counts relied on the amplification of reference gene primers. Only in-frame clones appear in the TCRdb table, and some are missing; sequencing was by immunoSEQ multiplex PCR. The V and J calls and clone size were taken over from that table, and D and trimming were inferred from the DNA. The sample consists of a few hundred thousand clones, over 75% of them appearing once. The sequenced sample was PBMCs or T cells enriched from blood (not recorded which). The TCR was taken from a man under 40 with acute COVID-19. The V and J genes are TRBV7-9 and TRBJ1-3; no reliable D call. CDR3 DNA: TGTGCCAGCAGCTTAGCGGTAGCGGATGTTACTGGAAACACCATATATTTT. Translation: CASSLAVADVTGNTIYF.